The clone carrying this T cell receptor (beta chain) turned up a few times. Its antigen remains unknown. The protocol was immunoSEQ multiplex PCR, while the TCRdb copy is restricted to in-frame clones and leaves out a portion. The sample contains approximately 300,000 clones, about 86% of which appear only once. Indicated treatment: 15 to 20 received Ad26.COV2.S at low or high dose, single or two shots; five or six received placebo; per-sample allocation not given. Specimen acquisition occurred on day 63 following the initial vaccine or placebo injection. The entry originates in a study of Ad26.COV2.S vaccination and SARS-CoV-2 variants. General study results and limits: Vaccine and placebo recipients had similar non-spike TCR breadth. Possibly, TCR breadth and depth analyses underestimated total T cell responses. Placebo recipients showed lower spike-specific TCR breadth than vaccinees.

V gave up 6 bases and J gave up 0 bases; unmatched junction bases: 7. Germline CDR1 MNHEY, CDR2 SVGAGI. The CDR3 is made up of 15 amino acids. The TCR sequence derives from a person aged 18 to 65 who received the Ad26.COV2.S COVID-19 vaccine or a placebo. Material: peripheral blood, obtained in a trial of Ad26.COV2.S vaccine versus placebo. This chain links TRBV6-5 with TRBJ1-2, with 7 bases fitting TRBD1. The CDR3 region is CASSRDRAANYGYTF. The CDR3 DNA sequence: TGTGCCAGCAGCCGGGACAGAGCTGCTAACTATGGCTACACCTTC.